This T cell receptor beta chain derives from a study of T cell responses to AZD1222 COVID-19 vaccine listed by TCRdb under 2021. Study-level background: Because spike-specific TCR depth and breadth did not differ between the two schedules, AZD1222 recipients who got a second dose at roughly 4 weeks were pooled with those who got a second dose at roughly 12 weeks. TCR sequencing covered fewer than 250 trial participants: around 210 given two doses of AZD1222 and around 25 given two doses of MenACWY control vaccine. Trial participants were enrolled by age into 18-55, 56-69 and 70-plus year subgroups, with approximately 160, 26 and 62 TCR-sequenced participants respectively.

What this sample's time point label stands for: baseline before first vaccination. Vaccinee samples were obtained from the UK trials COV001 and COV002, which included a single-blind randomized controlled phase 2/3 trial of AZD1222 (ChAdOx1 nCoV-19) in healthy adults. Trial participant PBMC samples were collected at day 0 and day 28 after the second dose for TCRbeta chain sequencing. Including the terminal cysteine and phenylalanine, the CDR3 comprises 13 residues. The entry retains the CDR3 DNA only, 39 bases that are in frame from base 1. This clone was seen more than once but under ten times. Its specific antigen is unknown. No clone much larger than this one lies a single base away; base qualities are absent. The CDR3 regions of human TCRbeta chains were subjected to immunosequencing. Per the source publication's procedure: Repertoire TCRs were matched against a reference library of SARS-CoV-2-specific TCRs generated with the MIRA antigen-specificity platform. Breadth meant the fraction of unique TCRs that were SARS-CoV-2-associated, whereas depth meant the fraction of total T cells that were SARS-CoV-2-associated. Using the MIRA data, each spike-specific TCR was mapped to the spike region that the TCR reacts to and placed in a CD4 or CD8 class. Log10-transformed breadth and depth values were compared by one-way ANOVA with Sidak's multiple comparisons tests. What TCRdb holds here is the immuneACCESS table cut down to in-frame rearrangements. Part of the clones is not present; checked against another copy, under half of the missing clones reflect an unresolved V gene, and the others are unexplained. V and J calls and clone size follow that table, whereas D and trimming were derived from the DNA. Within this sample are fewer than 130,000 clones, with under 95% of them counted one time only. Of the sample, roughly 1.3% is held by the ten largest clones.

The full study reports these points: Only 5 to 7 AZD1222 recipients were SARS-CoV-2 seropositive at baseline, limiting conclusions about previously exposed vaccinees. Most participants were white British and females outnumbered males, and the authors suggested that clonal diversity may have been underestimated. No day 14 peak-response samples were available, so repertoires were characterized only after the peak T cell response. Reportedly, close to half of the unique spike-specific TCRs recognized epitopes lying outside the regions that are mutated in the B.1.351 and B.1.1.7 variants. The vaccine-associated CD4 TCRs covered the entire spike protein, and the dominant responses fell in regions 160-218 and 743-854. Spike-specific TCR breadth and depth rose significantly after two AZD1222 doses compared with day 0 and with MenACWY recipients. In the small 56-69-year group, the increase in depth fell short of significance, most likely because of low power.

The source was peripheral blood, collected on day 0 of AZD1222 vaccination. The rearrangement joined TRBV21-1 to TRBJ1-4; the table calls TRBD1, which could not be checked here. TRBV21-1 is a recognized pseudogene. The clonotype comes from an adult in good health. The bases read TGTGCCATCCAGGGGGCAACTAATGAAAAACTGTTTTTT. Translated, this gives CAIQGATNEKLFF.